Described below is a single T cell receptor (beta chain) sequence and its context. The data were obtained in a study of cytomegalovirus exposure and HLA in healthy donors. V was cut by 5 bases and J by 0 bases, with 17 bases left in between. Germline loops: CDR1 SGHAT, CDR2 FQNNGV. This CDR3 contains 16 residues. Amplification used 60 Vbeta primers and 13 Jbeta primers. Clones were read by immunoSEQ multiplex PCR, and TCRdb kept only the in-frame ones, dropping some. The table records roughly 240,000 clones, approximately 85% of them present only once. V usage is TRBV11-2 and J usage is TRBJ2-7; the D gene is possibly TRBD1 (6 bases). The sequenced sample was PBMCs. The sequence was obtained from a girl aged 2-10 years in good health and CMV-seronegative. CDR3 loop: CASSPRFGTRSYEQYF. The CDR3 DNA is TGTGCCAGCAGCCCCAGGTTCGGGACACGCTCCTACGAGCAGTACTTC.